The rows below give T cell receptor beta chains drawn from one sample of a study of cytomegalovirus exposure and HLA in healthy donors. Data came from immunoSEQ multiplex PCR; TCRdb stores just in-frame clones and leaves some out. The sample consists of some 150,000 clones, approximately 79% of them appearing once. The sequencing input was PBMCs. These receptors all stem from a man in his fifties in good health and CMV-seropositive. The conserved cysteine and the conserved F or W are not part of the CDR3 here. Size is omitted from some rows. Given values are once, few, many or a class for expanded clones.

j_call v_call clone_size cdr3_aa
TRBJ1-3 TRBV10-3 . AISGRQTGNTIY
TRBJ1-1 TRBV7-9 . ASSLQMNTEAF
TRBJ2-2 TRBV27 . ASSLYGLTGDKNGELF
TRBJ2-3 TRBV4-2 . ASSQDPLAGGPQNTQY
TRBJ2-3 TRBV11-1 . ASSPSGTDTQY
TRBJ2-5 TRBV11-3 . ASSLDSSVRETQY
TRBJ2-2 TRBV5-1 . ASSPRTNTGELF
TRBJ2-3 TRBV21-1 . ASTLNRERDTQY
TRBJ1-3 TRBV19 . ASSPIRDRFDGNTIY
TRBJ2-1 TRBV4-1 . ASSQAGTSGFREQF
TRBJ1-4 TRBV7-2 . ASSLGDRLYEKLF
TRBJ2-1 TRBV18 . ASSPGLAGSSYNEQF
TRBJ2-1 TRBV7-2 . ASSARLAGNEQF
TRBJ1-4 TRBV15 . ATSKPGPGGANEKLF
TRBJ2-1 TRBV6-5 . ASRTRDRVRNEQF
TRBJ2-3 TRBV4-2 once ASSRGGSTDTQY
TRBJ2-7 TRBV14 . ASSPGGLAYEQY
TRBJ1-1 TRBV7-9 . ASSDWDRGRVEAF
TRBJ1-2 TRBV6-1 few ASSEALTRTNYGYT
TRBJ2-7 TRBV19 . ASSRTGTGGLYEQY
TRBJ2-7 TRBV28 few ASSFSLRRSYEQY
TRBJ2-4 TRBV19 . ASNYGRAKNIQY
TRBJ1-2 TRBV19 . ATRQGDYGYT
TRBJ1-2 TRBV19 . ASSPGGTYGYT
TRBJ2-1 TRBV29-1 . SVEDPGRGRAYNEQF
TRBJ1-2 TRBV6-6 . ASSPGLFYGYT
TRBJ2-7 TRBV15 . ATSRDYSGEQY
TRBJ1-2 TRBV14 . ASSHNLLPRYGYT
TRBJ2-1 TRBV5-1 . ASSDISGRSYNEQF
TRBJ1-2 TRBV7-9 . ASSSGQTNYGYT
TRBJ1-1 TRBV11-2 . ASSFGAGWGDTEAF
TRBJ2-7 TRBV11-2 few ASSLPGRSYEQY
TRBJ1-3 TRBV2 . AARGGDPGNTIY
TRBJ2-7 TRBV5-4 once ASSSETSVSNYEQY
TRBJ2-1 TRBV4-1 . ASSQDMAGGLNEQF
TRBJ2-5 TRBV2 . ASKSGYQETQY
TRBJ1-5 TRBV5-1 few ASSYGGNQPQH
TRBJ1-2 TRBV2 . ASSLPGQRNYGYT
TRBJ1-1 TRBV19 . ASSTKTGVTEAF
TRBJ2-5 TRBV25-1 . ASSEQGTGKETQY
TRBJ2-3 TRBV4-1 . ASSQDTGQFGSTDTQY
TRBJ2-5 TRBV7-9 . ASRGGSGSQETQY
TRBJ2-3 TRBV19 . ASSIYPRGGADTQY
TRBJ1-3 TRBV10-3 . AISPGQGILGNTIY